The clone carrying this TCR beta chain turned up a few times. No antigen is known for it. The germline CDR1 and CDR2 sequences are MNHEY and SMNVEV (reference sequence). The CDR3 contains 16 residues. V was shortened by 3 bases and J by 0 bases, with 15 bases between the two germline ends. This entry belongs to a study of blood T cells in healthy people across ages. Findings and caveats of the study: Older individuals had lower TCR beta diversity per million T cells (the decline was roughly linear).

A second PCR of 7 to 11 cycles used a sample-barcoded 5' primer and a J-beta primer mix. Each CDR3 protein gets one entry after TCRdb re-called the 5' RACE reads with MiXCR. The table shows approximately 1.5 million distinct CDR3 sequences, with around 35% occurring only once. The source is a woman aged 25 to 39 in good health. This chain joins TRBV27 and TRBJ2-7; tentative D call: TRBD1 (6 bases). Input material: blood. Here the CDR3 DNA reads TGTGCCAGCAGTTTTTCGGCAGGGGAAAGCTCCTACGAGCAGTACTTC. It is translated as CASSFSAGESSYEQYF.